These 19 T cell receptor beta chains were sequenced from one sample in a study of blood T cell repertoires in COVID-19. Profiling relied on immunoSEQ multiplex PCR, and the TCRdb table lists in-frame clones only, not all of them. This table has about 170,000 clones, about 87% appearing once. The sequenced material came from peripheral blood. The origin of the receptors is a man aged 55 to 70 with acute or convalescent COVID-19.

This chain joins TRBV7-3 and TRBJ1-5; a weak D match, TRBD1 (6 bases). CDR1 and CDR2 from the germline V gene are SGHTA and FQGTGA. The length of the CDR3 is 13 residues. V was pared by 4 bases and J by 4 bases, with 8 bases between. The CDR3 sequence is CASSSDSNQPQHF. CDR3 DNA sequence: TGTGCCAGCAGCTCGGACAGTAATCAGCCCCAGCATTTT.

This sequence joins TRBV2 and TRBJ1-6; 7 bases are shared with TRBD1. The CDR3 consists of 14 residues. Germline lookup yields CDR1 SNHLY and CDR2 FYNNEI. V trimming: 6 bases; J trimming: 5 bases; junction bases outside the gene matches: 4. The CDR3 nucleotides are TGTGCCAGCAGCGGGACAGCCAATAATTCACCCCTCCACTTT. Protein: CASSGTANNSPLHF.

DNA of the CDR3: TGTGCCAGTAGCCTCGGGACTGCTGACACAGATACGCAGTATTTT. Its protein product is CASSLGTADTDTQYF. The genes are TRBV19 and TRBJ2-3; possible D gene TRBD2, 6 bases. Germline-derived CDR1 and CDR2 are LNHDA and SQIVND (reference sequence). Trimming cost V 6 bases and J 2 bases, with 15 bases left between them. The CDR3 contains 15 residues.

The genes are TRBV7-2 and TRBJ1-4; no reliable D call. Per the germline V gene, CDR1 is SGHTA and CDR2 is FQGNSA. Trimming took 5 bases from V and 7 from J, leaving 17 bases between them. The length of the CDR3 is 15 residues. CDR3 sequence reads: CASSPNVPGGEKLFF. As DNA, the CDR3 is TGTGCCAGCAGCCCTAACGTGCCCGGCGGTGAAAAACTGTTTTTT.

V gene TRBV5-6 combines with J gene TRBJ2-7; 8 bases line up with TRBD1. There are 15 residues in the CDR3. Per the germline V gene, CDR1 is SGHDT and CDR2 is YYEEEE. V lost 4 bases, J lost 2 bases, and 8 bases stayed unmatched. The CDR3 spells CASSGGTGGTYEQYV. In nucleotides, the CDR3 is TGTGCCAGCAGCGGGGGTACAGGGGGGACCTACGAGCAGTACGTC.

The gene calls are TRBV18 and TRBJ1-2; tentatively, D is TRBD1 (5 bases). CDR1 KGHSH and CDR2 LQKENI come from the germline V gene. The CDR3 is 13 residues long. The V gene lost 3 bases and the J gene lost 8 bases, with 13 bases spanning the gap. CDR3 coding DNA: TGTGCCAGCTCACCTCAGGGAACAGGCGGCTACACCTTC. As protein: CASSPQGTGGYTF.

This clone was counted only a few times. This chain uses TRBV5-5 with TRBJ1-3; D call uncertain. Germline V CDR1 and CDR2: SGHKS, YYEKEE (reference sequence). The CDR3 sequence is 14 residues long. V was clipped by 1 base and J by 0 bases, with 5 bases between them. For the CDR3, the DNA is TGTGCCAGCAGCTTGTACGGCTCTGGAAACACCATATATTTT. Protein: CASSLYGSGNTIYF.

The CDR3 here is CASSPHREITEAFF. DNA of the CDR3: TGTGCCAGCAGCCCCCACAGGGAGATCACTGAAGCTTTCTTT. J is TRBJ1-1 and V is TRBV9, with D maybe TRBD1 (6 bases). V was cut by 4 bases and J by 4 bases, with 14 bases left in between. The CDR3 spans 14 residues. Germline V gene data show CDR1 as SGDLS and CDR2 as YYNGEE.

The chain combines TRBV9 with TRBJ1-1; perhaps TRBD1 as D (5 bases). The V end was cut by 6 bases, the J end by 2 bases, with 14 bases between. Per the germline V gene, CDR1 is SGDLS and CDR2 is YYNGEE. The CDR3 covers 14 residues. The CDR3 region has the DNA TGTGCCAGCACCCTGGGAGGGGCTAACACTGAAGCTTTCTTT. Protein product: CASTLGGANTEAFF.

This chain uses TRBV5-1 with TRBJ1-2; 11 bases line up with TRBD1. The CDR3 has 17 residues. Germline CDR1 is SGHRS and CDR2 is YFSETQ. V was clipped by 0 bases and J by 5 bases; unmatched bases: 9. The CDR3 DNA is TGCGCCAGCAGCTTGGGGACAGGGGGCTTTTCGCCATATGGCTACACCTTC. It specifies CASSLGTGGFSPYGYTF.

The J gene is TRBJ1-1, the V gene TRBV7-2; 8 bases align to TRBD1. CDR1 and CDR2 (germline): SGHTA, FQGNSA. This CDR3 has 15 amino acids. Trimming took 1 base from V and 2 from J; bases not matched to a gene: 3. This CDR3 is CASSLVPGGNTEAFF. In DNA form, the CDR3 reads TGTGCCAGCAGCTTAGTACCAGGGGGCAACACTGAAGCTTTCTTT.

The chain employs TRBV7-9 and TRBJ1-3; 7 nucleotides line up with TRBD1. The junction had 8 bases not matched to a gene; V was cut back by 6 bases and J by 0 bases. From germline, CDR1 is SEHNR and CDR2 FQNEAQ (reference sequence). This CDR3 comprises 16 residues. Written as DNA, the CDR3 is TGTGCCAGCAGTCCCAGGGGGGTACGCTCTGGAAACACCATATATTTT. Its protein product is CASSPRGVRSGNTIYF.

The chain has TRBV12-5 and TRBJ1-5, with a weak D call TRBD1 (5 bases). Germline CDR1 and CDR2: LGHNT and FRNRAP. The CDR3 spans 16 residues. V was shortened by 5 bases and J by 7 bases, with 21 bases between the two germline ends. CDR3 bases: TGTGCTAGTGGTCCCGGTACGGGTGGGGCTTGGCAGCCCCAGCATTTT. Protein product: CASGPGTGGAWQPQHF.

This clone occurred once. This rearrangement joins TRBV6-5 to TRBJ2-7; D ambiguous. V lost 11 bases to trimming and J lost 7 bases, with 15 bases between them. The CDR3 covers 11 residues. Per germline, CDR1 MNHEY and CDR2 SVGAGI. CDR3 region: CAGGYSREQYF. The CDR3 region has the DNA TGTGCCGGCGGTTACTCCCGGGAGCAGTACTTC.

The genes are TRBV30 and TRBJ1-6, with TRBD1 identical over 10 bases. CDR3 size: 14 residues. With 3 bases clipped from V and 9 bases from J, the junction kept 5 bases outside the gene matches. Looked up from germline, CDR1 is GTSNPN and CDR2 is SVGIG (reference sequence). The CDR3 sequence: CAWSGDRGSSPLHF. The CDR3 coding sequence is TGTGCCTGGAGCGGGGACAGGGGATCTTCACCCCTCCACTTT.

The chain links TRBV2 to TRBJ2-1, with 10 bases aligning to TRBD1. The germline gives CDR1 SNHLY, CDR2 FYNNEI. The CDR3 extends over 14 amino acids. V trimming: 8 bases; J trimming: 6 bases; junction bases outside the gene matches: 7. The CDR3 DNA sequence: TGTGCCAGCGGAAAGGACAGGGGGATCAATGAGCAGTTCTTC. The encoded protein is CASGKDRGINEQFF.

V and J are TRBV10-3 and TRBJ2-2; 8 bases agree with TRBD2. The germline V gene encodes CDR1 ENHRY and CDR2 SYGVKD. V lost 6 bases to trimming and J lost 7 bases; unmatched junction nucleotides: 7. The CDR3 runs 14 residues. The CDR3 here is CAISPSGGGGELFF. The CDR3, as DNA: TGTGCCATCAGCCCCTCGGGGGGGGGCGGGGAGCTGTTTTTT.

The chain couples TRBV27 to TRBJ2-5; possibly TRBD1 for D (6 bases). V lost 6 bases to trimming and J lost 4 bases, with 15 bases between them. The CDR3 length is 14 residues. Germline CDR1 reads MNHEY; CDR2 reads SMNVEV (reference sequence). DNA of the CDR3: TGTGCCAGCAGACTCTCAGGGGCAGGAGAGACCCAGTACTTC. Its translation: CASRLSGAGETQYF.

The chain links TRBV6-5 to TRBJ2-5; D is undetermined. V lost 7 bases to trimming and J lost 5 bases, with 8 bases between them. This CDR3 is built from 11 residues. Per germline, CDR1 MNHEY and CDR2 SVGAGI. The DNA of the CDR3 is TGTGCCAGCACTCAGTACGAGACCCAGTACTTC. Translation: CASTQYETQYF.